These 31 T cell receptor beta chains were all obtained from the same sample, sequenced in a study of Graves' ophthalmopathy and Graves' hyperthyroidism. TCR beta CDR3 amplification used RNA transcripts. RT-PCR in the first round used HTBI primers; a second-round multiplex PCR followed. TCRdb processed the multiplex PCR reads anew with MiXCR; each CDR3 protein has one entry. The sample carries a few hundred thousand distinct CDR3 sequences, 20% to 25% recorded once. The sequencing input was peripheral blood. Every receptor here comes from a woman aged 45-60 years with Graves' ophthalmopathy.

At least ten counts were recorded for this clonotype. One end of the junction does not line up with germline, which may come from a read error. This chain connects TRBV11-2 to TRBJ2-5, with a possible D match to TRBD2 (5 bases). Germline CDR1 reads SGHAT; CDR2 reads FQNNGV. The CDR3 is 11 amino acids. The CDR3 reads CASSSGLVYFF. CDR3 DNA: TGTGCCAGCAGCTCTGGACTTGTGTATTTCTTC.

This clonotype was seen at least ten times. The chain carries TRBV7-2 and TRBJ2-7, with TRBD2 as a possible D gene (6 bases). V was trimmed by 5 bases and J by 0 bases, leaving 14 bases between them. This CDR3 is 15 amino acids long. In germline, CDR1 is SGHTA, CDR2 FQGNSA. CDR3 DNA sequence: TGTGCCAGCAGCCCAAGTAGCGGAAGCTCCTACGAGCAGTACTTC. Protein product: CASSPSSGSSYEQYF.

This clonotype came up many times. This chain links TRBV19 with TRBJ2-7, with 10 bases lining up with TRBD2. The CDR3 covers 16 residues. Germline-derived CDR1 and CDR2 are LNHDA and SQIVND (reference sequence). V dropped 3 bases and J dropped 3; count of bases not matched to a gene: 8. The DNA for the CDR3 is TGTGCCAGTAGTATCAGGACTAGCGGTTCCCTCTACGAGCAGTACTTC. Translated: CASSIRTSGSLYEQYF.

This chain links TRBV3-1 with TRBJ2-7, with D perhaps TRBD2 (6 bases). CDR1 and CDR2 from the germline V gene are LGHDT and YNNKEL (reference sequence). The CDR3 runs 15 residues. The germline V and J ends were trimmed by 2 bases and 2 bases, with 13 bases remaining between them. CDR3 DNA: TGTGCCAGCAGCCAAAGATCCGGGGGTCCCTACGAGCAGTACTTC. Its protein product is CASSQRSGGPYEQYF.

The V gene is TRBV4-1, the J gene TRBJ2-2, with 11 bases matching TRBD1. In germline, CDR1 is MGHRA, CDR2 YSYEKL. The CDR3 is 15 amino acids. Unmatched junction bases numbered 3, after V lost 2 bases and J lost 7 bases. The CDR3 sequence: CASSQMGQGGGELFF. The CDR3 nucleotides are TGCGCCAGCAGCCAAATGGGACAGGGGGGCGGGGAGCTGTTTTTT.

This clonotype was detected a few times. This chain joins TRBV11-2 and TRBJ2-7, with D perhaps assigned TRBD1 or TRBD2 (5 bases each). Germline CDR1 and CDR2: SGHAT and FQNNGV. The CDR3 is 13 amino acids. The V end lost 6 bases, the J end lost 5 bases, and 14 bases lay between the germline ends. This CDR3 reads CASRRDASDEQYF. In nucleotides, the CDR3 is TGTGCCAGCAGGAGGGACGCGTCGGACGAGCAGTACTTC. Full variable domain (rest looked up from reference TRBV11-2 and TRBJ2-7): EAGVAQSPRYKIIEKRQSVAFWCNPISGHATLYWYQQILGQGPKLLIQFQNNGVVDDSQLPKDRFSAERLKGVDSTLKIQPAKLEDSAVYLCASRRDASDEQYFGPGTRLTVT.

This clonotype has a count of ten or more. The rearrangement uses TRBV7-8 and TRBJ1-2; D might be TRBD1 (6 bases). The CDR3 spans 14 residues. The V gene lost 5 bases and the J gene lost 1 base, with 11 bases spanning the gap. Germline loops: CDR1 SGHVS, CDR2 FQNEAQ. CDR3 sequence (DNA): TGTGCCAGCAGCAGGGGGGGTAATAACTATGGCTACACCTTC. It yields the protein CASSRGGNNYGYTF.

In its sample, this clonotype was seen many times. This chain uses TRBV28 with TRBJ1-2, with D unresolved. The CDR3 is 14 amino acids. The ends were cut back, 3 bases at V and 5 bases at J, with 13 bases in the middle. CDR1 and CDR2 (germline): MDHEN, SYDVKM. The CDR3 region is CASSFSTIGYGYTF. CDR3 DNA: TGTGCCAGCAGTTTCTCGACTATTGGATATGGCTACACCTTC.

This clonotype was seen ten or more times. V and J are TRBV7-8 and TRBJ2-2; weak D call: TRBD2 (6 bases). V lost 1 base and J 4 bases, leaving 13 bases between the germline ends. Looked up from germline, CDR1 is SGHVS and CDR2 is FQNEAQ. The CDR3 runs to 16 residues. The CDR3 region has the DNA TGTGCCAGCAGCTTAGGTCGGGTCGGGAGCACCGGGGAGCTGTTTTTT. Protein product: CASSLGRVGSTGELFF. Full variable domain (missing parts from reference TRBV7-8 and TRBJ2-2): GAGVSQSPRYKVAKRGQDVALRCDPISGHVSLFWYQQALGQGPEFLTYFQNEAQLDKSGLPSDRFFAERPEGSVSTLKIQRTQQEDSAVYLCASSLGRVGSTGELFFGEGSRLTVL.

The J gene is TRBJ1-1, the V gene TRBV12-3 or TRBV12-4; the D gene is possibly TRBD1 (5 bases). The V end was cut by 4 bases, the J end by 1 base, with 19 bases between. The CDR3 is 17 amino acids. The CDR3 DNA reads TGTGCCAGCAGTTCGGGTGGGGGTCTCCCGACGAACACTGAAGCTTTCTTT. It codes for CASSSGGGLPTNTEAFF.

This clonotype was seen many times. The chain links TRBV2 to TRBJ2-5; D gene uncertain. With 7 bases removed from V and 5 bases from J, the gap between germline ends came to 17 bases. CDR1 is SNHLY, CDR2 FYNNEI, per germline. This CDR3 is built from 14 residues. The CDR3 coding sequence is TGTGCCAGCAAAGCGTCGCCAAAAGGGGAGACCCAGTACTTC. Encoded protein: CASKASPKGETQYF.

Comments on this clonotype: One base away lies a much larger clone, so this may be a sequencing read error. The V call is TRBV30, the J call TRBJ1-1; TRBD1 aligns across 9 bases. The J segment lost 8 bases and the V segment lost 4 bases, leaving 17 bases of the junction unmatched. Per the germline V gene, CDR1 is GTSNPN and CDR2 is SVGIG (reference sequence). The CDR3 consists of 16 residues. Written as DNA, the CDR3 is TGTGCCTGGACTCGGACAGGGGTCCTCCATGGGTCGGAAGCTTTCTTT. Translating gives CAWTRTGVLHGSEAFF. The full variable domain, its missing parts supplied by reference TRBV30 and TRBJ1-1, is SQTIHQWPATLVQPVGSPLSLECTVEGTSNPNLYWYRQAAGRGLQLLFYSVGIGQISSEVPQNLSASRPQDRQFILSSKKLLLSDSGFYLCAWTRTGVLHGSEAFFGQGTRLTVV.

This clonotype was picked up many times. The chain employs TRBV12-3 or TRBV12-4 and TRBJ1-2, with 9 bases fitting TRBD1. The CDR3 runs 14 residues. Trimming took 5 bases from V and 8 from J; bases not matched to a gene: 9. The CDR3, as DNA: TGTGCCAGCAGTGGGAGGGACAGGGCCATAGGCTACACCTTC. It is translated as CASSGRDRAIGYTF.

In its sample, this clonotype was seen many times. The CDR3 DNA sequence: TGTGCCAGCAGCAAGAAAATGAACACTGAAGCTTTCTTT. This sequence encodes CASSKKMNTEAFF. The chain carries TRBV6-4 and TRBJ1-1; D is undetermined. Germline V lookup: CDR1 MRHNA, CDR2 SNTAGT. CDR3 length equals 13 residues. V was trimmed by 6 bases and J by 0 bases, leaving 8 bases between them.

The V and J genes are TRBV5-1 and TRBJ1-2, with 9 bases lining up with TRBD1. The V gene's germline CDR1 is SGHRS and CDR2 YFSETQ. Unmatched junction bases numbered 4, after V lost 3 bases and J lost 7 bases. The CDR3 spans 13 residues. The chain's CDR3 is CASSSGTGTGYTF. Here the CDR3 DNA reads TGCGCCAGCAGCTCCGGGACAGGGACTGGCTACACCTTC.

The sample holds many counts of this clonotype. This rearrangement joins TRBV6-2 or TRBV6-3 to TRBJ2-7; TRBD2 agrees at 14 bases. This CDR3 has 15 residues. V trimming: 4 bases; J trimming: 4 bases; junction bases outside the gene matches: 3. Germline V gives CDR1 MNHEY, CDR2 SVGEGT. The CDR3 loop is CASSSGTSGRYEQYF. DNA of the CDR3: TGTGCCAGCAGTTCAGGGACTAGCGGGAGATACGAGCAGTACTTC.

On this clonotype: The junction shows a germline mismatch at one end, possibly a read error. CDR3 region: CASSLVQRSGEQSF. In DNA form, the CDR3 reads TGTGCCAGCAGCTTAGTGCAGCGATCGGGTGAGCAGTCCTTC. The chain is built from TRBV11-2 and TRBJ2-7, with D unclear. This CDR3 is 14 amino acids long. Germline V gene data show CDR1 as SGHAT and CDR2 as FQNNGV. Supplemented by reference TRBV11-2 and TRBJ2-7, the full variable domain reads EAGVAQSPRYKIIEKRQSVAFWCNPISGHATLYWYQQILGQGPKLLIQFQNNGVVDDSQLPKDRFSAERLKGVDSTLKIQPAKLEDSAVYLCASSLVQRSGEQSFGPGTRLTVT.

This clonotype was counted at least ten times. CDR3 in amino acids: CASSLEKTAVNTEAFF. The CDR3 DNA reads as TGCGCCAGCAGCTTGGAAAAGACAGCTGTGAACACTGAAGCTTTCTTT. The chain couples TRBV5-1 to TRBJ1-1; D possibly corresponds to TRBD1 (5 bases). The length of the CDR3 is 16 residues. From germline, CDR1 is SGHRS and CDR2 YFSETQ. The V end lost 0 bases, the J end lost 0 bases, and 12 bases lay between the germline ends.

This clonotype was seen ten or more times. The V call is TRBV12-3 or TRBV12-4, the J call TRBJ2-2; D ambiguous. The CDR3 consists of 15 residues. Between the trimmed V and J ends, which lost 0 bases and 3 bases, there was a span of 8 bases. The DNA of the CDR3 is TGTGCCAGCAGTTTAGCCAGGAGTTACACCGGGGAGCTGTTTTTT. Translating gives CASSLARSYTGELFF.

This clonotype has ten or more counts. The V call is TRBV29-1, the J call TRBJ2-7; no clear D gene. The CDR3 covers 14 residues. Looked up from germline, CDR1 is SQVTM and CDR2 is ANQGSEA. V lost 6 bases and J 9 bases, leaving 24 bases between the germline ends. DNA of the CDR3: TGCAGCGTCGCATCGACCCCTTTGGCCTTTGGGCAGTACTTC. Its translation is CSVASTPLAFGQYF.

At least ten counts were recorded for this clonotype. J is TRBJ2-5 and V is TRBV2; D is perhaps TRBD2 (6 bases). Germline lookup yields CDR1 SNHLY and CDR2 FYNNEI. Trimming removed 8 bases at V and 5 bases at J, with 12 bases between. The CDR3 loop spans 12 amino acids. The CDR3 loop reads CASRYSGETQYF. For the CDR3, the DNA is TGTGCCAGCCGATACAGCGGGGAGACCCAGTACTTC.

This clonotype occurred many times. The chain links TRBV11-2 to TRBJ2-7, with D uncertain. The CDR3 sequence is 17 residues long. V was clipped by 0 bases and J by 6 bases, with 21 bases between them. CDR1 SGHAT and CDR2 FQNNGV come from the germline V gene. CDR3 region: CASSLELQWSGDREQYF. The CDR3, as DNA: TGTGCCAGCAGCTTAGAGTTGCAGTGGTCTGGGGATCGCGAGCAGTACTTC.

V gene TRBV6-1 combines with J gene TRBJ1-6; D not resolved. CDR1 is MNHNS, CDR2 SASEGT, per germline. The CDR3 extends over 12 amino acids. Trimming took off 6 bases at V and 7 bases at J, with 7 bases between the two ends. For the CDR3, the DNA is TGTGCCAGCAGGGACCGAAATTCACCCCTCCACTTT. This encodes CASRDRNSPLHF.

The gene calls are TRBV7-8 and TRBJ2-5; TRBD1 is a possible D gene (6 bases). V lost 5 bases to trimming and J lost 7 bases, with 14 bases between them. The V gene's germline CDR1 is SGHVS and CDR2 FQNEAQ. There are 13 residues in the CDR3. The CDR3 loop is CASSTSGEGTQYF. CDR3 nucleotides: TGTGCCAGCAGCACCTCAGGGGAAGGGACCCAGTACTTC.

To note about this clonotype: The final CDR3 position lacks the conserved phenylalanine or tryptophan, pointing to a likely read error. This chain uses TRBV18 with TRBJ1-1; no clear D. Per the germline V gene, CDR1 is KGHSH and CDR2 is LQKENI. The CDR3 extends over 15 amino acids. The ends were cut back, 5 bases at V and 6 bases at J, with 19 bases in the middle. This chain's CDR3 is CASSNNSPWVSEAFL. The CDR3 DNA reads as TGTGCCAGCTCAAATAACAGCCCCTGGGTCTCTGAAGCTTTCCTT.

In the case of this clonotype: This may arise from a read error, as a much more abundant clone is one base away. The chain is built from TRBV7-6 and TRBJ2-7, with D possibly TRBD1 on 6 matching bases. Germline loops: CDR1 SGHVS, CDR2 FNYEAQ. Trimming stripped 0 bases from V and 6 bases from J, with 21 bases between. This CDR3 region has 17 residues. The CDR3 DNA follows: TGTGCCAGCAGCTTAGCAGTAGGTTCCAGGGGAGAATTCGAGCAGTACTTC. The encoded protein is CASSLAVGSRGEFEQYF.

Note on this clonotype: A much larger clonotype is one base distant, so this may be a read error. In this CDR3 the conserved last residue, phenylalanine or tryptophan, is missing, so a read error is likely. This sequence joins TRBV18 and TRBJ1-1; D not certain. This CDR3 contains 13 residues. The germline V gene has CDR1 KGHSH and CDR2 LQKENI. The V end lost 1 base, the J end lost 1 base, and 4 bases lay between the germline ends. The CDR3 sequence: CASSPLANTEAFL. CDR3 bases: TGTGCCAGCTCACCACTGGCGAACACTGAAGCTTTCCTT.

This clonotype was seen repeatedly, ten times or more. This rearrangement joins TRBV11-2 to TRBJ2-5, with TRBD1 matching 10 bases. Trimming took 6 bases from V and 3 from J; bases not matched to a gene: 4. The CDR3 loop spans 14 amino acids. CDR1 is SGHAT and CDR2 is FQNNGV in the germline V gene. CDR3 nucleotides: TGTGCCAGCAGAGGACAGGGGGTTGAAGAGACCCAGTACTTC. As protein: CASRGQGVEETQYF.

This chain links TRBV27 with TRBJ2-7, with D tentatively TRBD2 (6 bases). Germline CDR1 is MNHEY and CDR2 is SMNVEV (reference sequence). V shed 8 bases and J shed 0 bases, with 17 bases lying between them. The CDR3 extends over 15 amino acids. The CDR3 region has the DNA TGTGCCAGCTCACCTCGGGGACTCGACTCCTACGAGCAGTACTTC. Protein product: CASSPRGLDSYEQYF.

This clonotype has ten or more counts. The J gene is TRBJ2-7, the V gene TRBV6-5, with 8 bases lining up with TRBD2. The germline V gene has CDR1 MNHEY and CDR2 SVGAGI. The junction had 6 bases not matched to a gene; V was cut back by 4 bases and J by 4 bases. The CDR3 consists of 14 residues. The CDR3 region is CASSSGTSVYEQYF. DNA for the CDR3: TGTGCCAGCAGTTCCGGGACTAGTGTTTACGAGCAGTACTTC.

This clonotype was found many times. Sequence at one end of the junction differs from germline and may be a read error. The rearrangement joins TRBV24-1 to TRBJ1-2; perhaps TRBD1 as D (6 bases). The CDR3 length is 12 residues. Germline CDR1 is KGHDR and CDR2 is SFDVKD. The CDR3 sequence: CATSDRTDGCTF. CDR3 DNA: TGTGCCACCAGCGATAGGACAGATGGCTGCACCTTC.